This is a list of T cell receptor beta chains from one sample in a study of CD8+ T cells in alopecia areata. Libraries were prepared by immunoSEQ multiplex PCR; TCRdb keeps only in-frame clonotypes and omits some of them. The sample records more than 100,000 clones, 50% to 60% being singletons. The sequencing here drew on CD4+ T cells sorted from blood, taken at week 0. The receptors come from a human donor with alopecia areata. Both conserved end residues are trimmed from each CDR3. D genes are given only for firm matches. For some rows the clone size is stated as once, few or many, or as a class when expanded; others skip it.

>TRBJ2-1|TRBD2|TRBV10-3|few
AIGRFSGTVSYNEQF
>TRBJ2-1|TRBD2|TRBV5-1|few
ASRGLAYNEQF
>TRBJ1-2|TRBD1|TRBV25-1|few
ASSSRGQPGGGYT
>TRBJ2-3|TRBD2|TRBV5-4|few
ASSLLASGAPDTQY
>TRBJ1-1|-|TRBV6-5|few
ASSYSEGHTEAF
>TRBJ1-2|-|TRBV9|-
ASSAPSLSYT
>TRBJ1-4|-|TRBV29-1|-
SVELTGYGYEKLF
>TRBJ1-1|-|TRBV11-2|-
ASSSTGRNTEAF
>TRBJ1-3|-|TRBV9|-
ASSVAVGGSGNTIY
>TRBJ1-1|-|TRBV6-5|-
ASILAGSTEAF
>TRBJ2-5|-|TRBV29-1|-
SVVPQQETQY
>TRBJ2-7|-|TRBV18|-
ASSPRDSSYEQY
>TRBJ2-7|-|TRBV19|-
ASSIPGRGMREQY
>TRBJ2-5|TRBD2|TRBV29-1|few
SASGSGETQY
>TRBJ1-3|-|TRBV4-1|-
ASSHTQGSGNTIY
>TRBJ2-1|-|TRBV29-1|-
SVEGFYNEQF
>TRBJ2-5|-|TRBV11-2|-
ASSLEPQETQY
>TRBJ2-1|TRBD2|TRBV7-2|few
ASSLAVSSYNEQF
>TRBJ2-7|-|TRBV4-1|-
ASINGETYEQY
>TRBJ1-5|TRBD1|TRBV6-6|-
ASRHDRQGLSQPQH
>TRBJ2-7|-|TRBV7-4|-
ASSFGLVSYEQY
>TRBJ1-1|-|TRBV25-1|-
ASRDGFAEAF
>TRBJ2-2|TRBD1|TRBV19|-
ASSIGQGSGELF
>TRBJ2-3|-|TRBV4-3|-
ASSQETRTDTQY
>TRBJ1-1|TRBD1|TRBV25-1|-
ASSEHRGGGTEAF
>TRBJ2-2|-|TRBV7-2|few
ASSLVSRANTGELF
>TRBJ1-1|-|TRBV19|-
VSSSSGGLNTEAF
>TRBJ2-7|-|TRBV11-2|-
ASRAAGAYEQY
>TRBJ2-4|-|TRBV7-9|few
ASSPRLAVAKNIQY
>TRBJ2-3|-|TRBV5-1|few
ASSLRSTDTQY
>TRBJ2-2|-|TRBV11-3|-
ASSLDGSAGGELF
>TRBJ1-1|TRBD1|TRBV5-1|-
ASSTGQATEAF
>TRBJ2-3|TRBD2|TRBV7-2|-
ASSARLAGQADTQY
>TRBJ2-3|-|TRBV6-1|-
ASLHTDTQY
>TRBJ1-2|-|TRBV7-8|-
ASSDNYGYT
>TRBJ1-2|-|TRBV5-4|-
AVAGDHYGYT
>TRBJ2-3|TRBD1|TRBV6-5|-
ASRGTGADTQY
>TRBJ2-2|TRBD1|TRBV15|-
ATSRDRDGGELF
>TRBJ2-7|-|TRBV4-1|-
ASSHLGRDVPNEQY
>TRBJ1-5|-|TRBV19|-
ASSTGRNQPQH
>TRBJ1-4|TRBD1|TRBV5-6|-
ASKPGGLTGNEKLF
>TRBJ2-7|TRBD1|TRBV5-1|-
ASSLTGGEHHEQY
>TRBJ2-2|-|TRBV9|-
ASSVEGQRNTGELF
>TRBJ1-1|TRBD1|TRBV5-1|-
ASSLPGTGSEAF
>TRBJ2-7|-|TRBV6-6|-
ASSFNHEQY
>TRBJ1-1|-|TRBV5-1|-
ASTRGQMNTEAF